This is a list of T cell receptor beta chains from one sample in a study of T cells after yellow fever vaccination. TCRdb fed the 5' RACE reads into MiXCR, producing one record per CDR3 protein. There are hundreds of thousands of distinct CDR3 sequences in the sample; about 6.2% occur only once, and approximately 15% lies in the top ten. The sample consisted of PBMCs, taken 5 days after the yellow fever booster vaccination. These receptors were collected from a man aged 25 to 45 who received the YFV17D yellow fever vaccine. Each CDR3 is given with its conserved first and last residue. A D gene is named only where the DNA matches it firmly. Only some rows state a clone size, as once, few, many or a class for expanded clones.

d_call: TRBD1
clone_size: NA
v_call: TRBV28
j_call: TRBJ2-7
cdr3_aa: CARWGQVDPKPQASSYEQYF
cdr3_nt: TGTGCCAGGTGGGGACAGGTTGACCCAAAACCGCAGGCATCCTCCTACGAGCAGTACTTC

d_call: TRBD1
clone_size: many
v_call: TRBV6-1
j_call: TRBJ2-7
cdr3_aa: CASSPDRQTYEQYF
cdr3_nt: TGTGCCAGCTCTCCGGACAGGCAAACCTACGAGCAGTACTTC

d_call: NA
clone_size: many
v_call: TRBV19
j_call: TRBJ1-3
cdr3_aa: CASSIIVDRLLSGNTIYF
cdr3_nt: TGTGCCAGTAGTATCATCGTTGACAGGCTACTCTCTGGAAACACCATATATTTT

d_call: NA
clone_size: NA
v_call: TRBV29-1
j_call: TRBJ1-1
cdr3_aa: CSVEYRVDTEAFF
cdr3_nt: TGCAGCGTTGAATACCGTGTTGACACTGAAGCTTTCTTT

d_call: NA
clone_size: many
v_call: TRBV7-6
j_call: TRBJ2-1
cdr3_aa: CASSSIQGTYSYNEQFF
cdr3_nt: TGTGCCAGCAGCTCGATACAGGGGACTTACTCCTACAATGAGCAGTTCTTC

d_call: TRBD1
clone_size: NA
v_call: TRBV28
j_call: TRBJ2-4
cdr3_aa: CASSNRGQAEAKNIQYF
cdr3_nt: TGTGCCAGCAGCAACCGGGGACAGGCCGAAGCCAAAAACATTCAGTACTTC

d_call: NA
clone_size: many
v_call: TRBV7-2
j_call: TRBJ2-3
cdr3_aa: CASSQRGGTQYF
cdr3_nt: TGTGCCAGCAGCCAGCGTGGAGGTACGCAGTATTTT

d_call: TRBD2
clone_size: few
v_call: TRBV3-1
j_call: TRBJ2-1
cdr3_aa: CASSQLRTGGNEQFF
cdr3_nt: TGTGCCAGCAGCCAACTAAGGACGGGAGGTAATGAGCAGTTCTTC

d_call: TRBD1
clone_size: many
v_call: TRBV6-2/TRBV6-3
j_call: TRBJ2-3
cdr3_aa: CASRRTGGADTQYF
cdr3_nt: TGTGCCAGCAGGAGGACAGGGGGAGCAGATACGCAGTATTTT

d_call: TRBD2
clone_size: many
v_call: TRBV20-1
j_call: TRBJ2-5
cdr3_aa: CSASGGRLEETQYF
cdr3_nt: TGCAGTGCTAGTGGCGGGAGGTTGGAAGAGACCCAGTACTTC